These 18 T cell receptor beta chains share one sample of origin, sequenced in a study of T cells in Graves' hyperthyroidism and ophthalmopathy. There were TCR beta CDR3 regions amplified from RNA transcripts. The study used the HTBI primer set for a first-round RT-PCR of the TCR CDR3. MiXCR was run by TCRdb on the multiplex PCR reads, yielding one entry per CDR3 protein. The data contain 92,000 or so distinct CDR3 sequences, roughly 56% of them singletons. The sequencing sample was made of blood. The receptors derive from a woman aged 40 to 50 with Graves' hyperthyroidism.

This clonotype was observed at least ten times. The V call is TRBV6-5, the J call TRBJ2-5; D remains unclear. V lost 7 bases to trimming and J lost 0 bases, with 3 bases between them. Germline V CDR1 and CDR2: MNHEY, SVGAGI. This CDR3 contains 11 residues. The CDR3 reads CASTDQETQYF. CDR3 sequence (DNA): TGTGCCAGCACCGACCAAGAGACCCAGTACTTC.

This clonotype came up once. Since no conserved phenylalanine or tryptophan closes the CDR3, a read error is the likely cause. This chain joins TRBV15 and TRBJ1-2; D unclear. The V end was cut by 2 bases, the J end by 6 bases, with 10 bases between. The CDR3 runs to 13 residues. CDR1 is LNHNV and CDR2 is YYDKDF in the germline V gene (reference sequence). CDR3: CATSRTAVNGYTL. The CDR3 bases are TGTGCCACCAGCAGAACCGCAGTCAATGGCTACACCCTC.

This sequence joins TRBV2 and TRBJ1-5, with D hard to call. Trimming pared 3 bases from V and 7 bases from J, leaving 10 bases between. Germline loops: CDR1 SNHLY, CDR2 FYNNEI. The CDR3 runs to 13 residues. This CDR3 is CASSDRVGQPQHF. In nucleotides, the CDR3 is TGTGCCAGCAGTGATAGGGTGGGACAGCCCCAGCATTTT.

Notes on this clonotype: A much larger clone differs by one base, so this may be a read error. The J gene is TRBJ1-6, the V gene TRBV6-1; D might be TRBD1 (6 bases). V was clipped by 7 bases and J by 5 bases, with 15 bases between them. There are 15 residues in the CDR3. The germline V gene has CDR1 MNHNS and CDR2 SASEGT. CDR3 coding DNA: TGTGCCAGCACCGGACGGGGGGCTCATAATTCACCCCTCCACTTT. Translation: CASTGRGAHNSPLHF.

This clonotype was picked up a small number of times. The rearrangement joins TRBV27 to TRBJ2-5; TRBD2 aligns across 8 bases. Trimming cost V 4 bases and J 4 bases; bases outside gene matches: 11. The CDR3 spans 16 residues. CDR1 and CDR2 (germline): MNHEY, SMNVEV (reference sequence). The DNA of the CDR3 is TGTGCCAGCAGTTCCTCACTAGCGGAGGGGGGAGAGACCCAGTACTTC. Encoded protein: CASSSSLAEGGETQYF.

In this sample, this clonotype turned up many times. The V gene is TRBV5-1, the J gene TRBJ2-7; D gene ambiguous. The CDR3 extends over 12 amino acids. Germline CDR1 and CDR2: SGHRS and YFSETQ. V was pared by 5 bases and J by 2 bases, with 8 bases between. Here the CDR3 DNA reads TGCGCCAGCAGGAGAGTAGCCTACGAGCAGTACTTC. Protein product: CASRRVAYEQYF.

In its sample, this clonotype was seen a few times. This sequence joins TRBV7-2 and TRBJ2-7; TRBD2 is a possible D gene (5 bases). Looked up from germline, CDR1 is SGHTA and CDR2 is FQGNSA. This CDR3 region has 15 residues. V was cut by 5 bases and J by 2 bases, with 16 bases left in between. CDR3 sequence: CASSPPKGGPYEQYF. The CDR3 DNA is TGTGCCAGCAGCCCCCCCAAAGGAGGACCCTACGAGCAGTACTTC.

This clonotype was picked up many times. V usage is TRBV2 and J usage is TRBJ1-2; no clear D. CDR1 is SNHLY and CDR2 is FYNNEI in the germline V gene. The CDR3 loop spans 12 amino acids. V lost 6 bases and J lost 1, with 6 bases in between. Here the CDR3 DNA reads TGTGCCAGCAGGTGGATTAACTATGGCTACACCTTC. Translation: CASRWINYGYTF.

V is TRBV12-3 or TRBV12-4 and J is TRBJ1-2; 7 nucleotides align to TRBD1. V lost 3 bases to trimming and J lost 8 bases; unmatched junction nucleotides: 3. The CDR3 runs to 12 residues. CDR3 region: CASSLRTGGYTF. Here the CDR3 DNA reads TGTGCCAGCAGTTTGCGGACAGGCGGCTACACCTTC.

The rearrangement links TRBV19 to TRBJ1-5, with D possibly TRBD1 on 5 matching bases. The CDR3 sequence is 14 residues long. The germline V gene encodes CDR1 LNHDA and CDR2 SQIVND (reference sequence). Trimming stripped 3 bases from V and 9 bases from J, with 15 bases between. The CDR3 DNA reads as TGTGCCAGTAGTATCGGGGGGTCCTTTCGGCCCCAGCATTTT. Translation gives CASSIGGSFRPQHF.

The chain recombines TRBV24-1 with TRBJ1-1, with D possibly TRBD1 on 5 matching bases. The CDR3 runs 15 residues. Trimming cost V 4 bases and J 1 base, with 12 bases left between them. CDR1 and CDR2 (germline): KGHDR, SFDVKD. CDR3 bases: TGTGCCACCAGTGACATACGGGGCGGGAACACTGAAGCTTTCTTT. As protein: CATSDIRGGNTEAFF.

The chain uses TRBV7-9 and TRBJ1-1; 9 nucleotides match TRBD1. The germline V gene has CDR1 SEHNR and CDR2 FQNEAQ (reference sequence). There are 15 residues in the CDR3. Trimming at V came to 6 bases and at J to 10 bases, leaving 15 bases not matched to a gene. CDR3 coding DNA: TGTGCCAGCAGTTCCCTGACAGGGGGGCCAATGCGAGCTTTCTTT. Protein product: CASSSLTGGPMRAFF.

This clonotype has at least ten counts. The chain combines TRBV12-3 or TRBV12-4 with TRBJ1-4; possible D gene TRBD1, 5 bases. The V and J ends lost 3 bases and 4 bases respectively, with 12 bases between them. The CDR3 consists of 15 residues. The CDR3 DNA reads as TGTGCCAGCAGTTTTGAGGCAGGGATTAATGAAAAACTGTTTTTT. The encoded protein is CASSFEAGINEKLFF.

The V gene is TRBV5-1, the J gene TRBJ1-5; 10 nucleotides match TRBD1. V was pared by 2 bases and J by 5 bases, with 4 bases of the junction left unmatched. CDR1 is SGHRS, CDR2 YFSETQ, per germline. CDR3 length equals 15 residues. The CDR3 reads CASSFGQGDHQPQHF. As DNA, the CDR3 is TGCGCCAGCAGCTTCGGACAGGGGGACCATCAGCCCCAGCATTTT.

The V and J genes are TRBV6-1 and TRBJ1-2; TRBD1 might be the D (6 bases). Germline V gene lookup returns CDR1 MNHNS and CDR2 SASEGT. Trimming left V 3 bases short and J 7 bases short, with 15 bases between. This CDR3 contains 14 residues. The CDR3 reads CASSEIGGGVGYTF. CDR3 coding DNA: TGTGCCAGCAGTGAGATTGGAGGGGGAGTTGGCTACACCTTC.

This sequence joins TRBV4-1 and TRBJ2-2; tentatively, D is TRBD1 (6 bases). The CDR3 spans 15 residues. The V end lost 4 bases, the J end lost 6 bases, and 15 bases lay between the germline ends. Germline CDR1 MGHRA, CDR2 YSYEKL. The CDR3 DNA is TGCGCCAGCAGCCTCCGGACAGATGCTGCCGGGGAGCTGTTTTTT. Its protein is CASSLRTDAAGELFF.

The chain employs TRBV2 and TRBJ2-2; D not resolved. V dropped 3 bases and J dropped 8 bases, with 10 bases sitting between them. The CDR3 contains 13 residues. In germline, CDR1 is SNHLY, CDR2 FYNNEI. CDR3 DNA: TGTGCCAGCAGTGAGTTCGGGCAGGGGGAGCTGTTTTTT. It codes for CASSEFGQGELFF.

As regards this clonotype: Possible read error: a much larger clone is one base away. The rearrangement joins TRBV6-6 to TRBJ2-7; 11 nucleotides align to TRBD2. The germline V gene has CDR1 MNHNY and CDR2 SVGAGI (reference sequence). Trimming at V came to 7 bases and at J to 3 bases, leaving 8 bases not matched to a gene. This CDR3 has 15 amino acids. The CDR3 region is CASNLTSGRGYEQYF. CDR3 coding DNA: TGTGCCAGCAACCTTACTAGCGGGAGAGGCTACGAGCAGTACTTC.